Following are 30 T cell receptor beta chains from one sample sequenced in a study of hypomethylating agent response in myelodysplastic syndrome. Data came from immunoSEQ multiplex PCR; TCRdb stores just in-frame clones and leaves some out. This table holds 3,000 to 4,000 clones, approximately 78% found once. The material was bone marrow, obtained before or after starting hypomethylating agent treatment for myelodysplastic syndrome (not recorded which). Every receptor here comes from a human donor with myelodysplastic syndrome.

The chain is built from TRBV7-7 and TRBJ2-1, with D perhaps TRBD1 (5 bases). V was pared by 0 bases and J by 6 bases, with 9 bases between. The CDR3 has 14 residues. CDR1 is SSHAT and CDR2 is FNYEAQ in the germline V gene (reference sequence). DNA of the CDR3: TGTGCCAGCAGCTTAGCAGGACAAGGCAATGAGCAGTTCTTC. As protein: CASSLAGQGNEQFF.

CDR3 in amino acids: CASSYARYNEQFF. The CDR3 DNA sequence: TGTGCCAGCAGCTACGCCCGGTACAATGAGCAGTTCTTC. The chain joins TRBV7-2 to TRBJ2-1; D is ambiguous. V was pared by 4 bases and J by 4 bases, with 8 bases between. The CDR3 length is 13 residues. Germline assignment: CDR1 SGHTA and CDR2 FQGNSA.

This sequence joins TRBV19 and TRBJ2-7; no clear D gene. Per germline, CDR1 LNHDA and CDR2 SQIVND (reference sequence). CDR3 length: 11 amino acids. Trimming removed 7 bases from V and 3 bases from J, with 7 bases in between. CDR3 sequence (DNA): TGTGCCAGTATCGACAACTACGAGCAGTACTTC. Its translation: CASIDNYEQYF.

This clone was seen only a few times. The rearrangement links TRBV27 to TRBJ1-1, with D possibly TRBD1 on 6 matching bases. The germline V and J ends were trimmed by 8 bases and 5 bases, with 15 bases remaining between them. CDR1 is MNHEY, CDR2 SMNVEV, per germline (reference sequence). This CDR3 contains 13 residues. CDR3 amino acids: CASRWTVYTEAFF. For the CDR3, the DNA is TGTGCCAGCCGTTGGACAGTATATACTGAAGCTTTCTTT.

This clone has just one count. The CDR3 is CASSPEGVGNPTYNEQFF. For the CDR3, the DNA is TGTGCCAGCTCACCTGAGGGGGTTGGAAACCCAACGTACAATGAGCAGTTCTTC. V and J are TRBV18 and TRBJ2-1; tentatively, D is TRBD1 (6 bases). There are 18 residues in the CDR3. The germline V gene encodes CDR1 KGHSH and CDR2 LQKENI. V lost 3 bases, J lost 4 bases, and 22 bases lay in between.

The chain joins TRBV29-1 to TRBJ2-1; D is unclear. V was clipped by 4 bases and J by 7 bases, with 5 bases between them. This CDR3 has 10 amino acids. Germline V lookup: CDR1 SQVTM, CDR2 ANQGSEA. CDR3 sequence reads: CSVGVNEQFF. In DNA, the CDR3 is TGCAGCGTTGGGGTTAATGAGCAGTTCTTC.

A few counts support this clone. The gene calls are TRBV6-1 and TRBJ2-2, with D possibly called TRBD1 or TRBD2 (5 bases each). In germline, CDR1 is MNHNS, CDR2 SASEGT. The CDR3 runs to 13 residues. The V end lost 11 bases, the J end lost 2 bases, and 12 bases lay between the germline ends. Here the CDR3 reads CALRGVNTGELFF. Here the CDR3 DNA reads TGTGCCCTGAGGGGAGTCAACACCGGGGAGCTGTTTTTT.

This sequence joins TRBV9 and TRBJ1-2; D might be TRBD1 (6 bases). V dropped 3 bases and J dropped 6 bases, with 18 bases sitting between them. This CDR3 region has 15 residues. Germline loops: CDR1 SGDLS, CDR2 YYNGEE. In DNA form, the CDR3 reads TGTGCCAGCAGCGGTTTATCCACAGGGTTGGATGGCTACACCTTC. Its translation: CASSGLSTGLDGYTF.

In this sample, this clone turned up a few times. The V gene is TRBV19, the J gene TRBJ2-7; D possibly uses TRBD1 or TRBD2 (5 bases each). Germline CDR1 reads LNHDA; CDR2 reads SQIVND (reference sequence). The length of the CDR3 is 13 residues. V was cut by 5 bases and J by 3 bases, with 11 bases left in between. The CDR3 DNA reads TGTGCCAGTAGTGGGGACGGAGTCTACGAGCAGTACTTC. It is translated as CASSGDGVYEQYF.

This chain links TRBV6-1 with TRBJ1-5; D is undetermined. Germline V gives CDR1 MNHNS, CDR2 SASEGT. V was trimmed by 7 bases and J by 0 bases, leaving 13 bases between them. The CDR3 is 15 residues long. CDR3 amino acids: CASTLAANSNQPQHF. The CDR3 coding sequence is TGTGCCAGCACGTTGGCAGCTAATAGCAATCAGCCCCAGCATTTT.

The gene calls are TRBV6-5 and TRBJ2-7; unclear D gene. The V end lost 10 bases, the J end lost 0 bases, and 7 bases lay between the germline ends. Germline CDR1 and CDR2: MNHEY and SVGAGI. This CDR3 comprises 11 residues. CDR3 sequence (DNA): TGTGCCACCGGGCACTCCTACGAGCAGTACTTC. The encoded protein is CATGHSYEQYF.

The chain is built from TRBV5-8 and TRBJ2-1; D is unclear. CDR3 size: 17 residues. The germline V gene encodes CDR1 SGHTS and CDR2 YDEGEE. V lost 1 base and J lost 2, with 16 bases in between. The CDR3 coding sequence is TGTGCCAGCAGCTTGAGGAACTTTTCCCTGCCCTACAATGAGCAGTTCTTC. Translating gives CASSLRNFSLPYNEQFF.

The chain uses TRBV19 and TRBJ2-5, with 8 bases aligning to TRBD2. The CDR3 length is 15 residues. Germline trimming cut 1 base from V and 4 bases from J; bases unmatched to any gene: 5. Germline V gene lookup returns CDR1 LNHDA and CDR2 SQIVND (reference sequence). CDR3 coding DNA: TGTGCCAGTAGTATAGCGGGGGGGCGACGAGAGACCCAGTACTTC. Translation gives CASSIAGGRRETQYF. Variable domain in full (rest from reference TRBV19 and TRBJ2-5): DGGITQSPKYLFRKEGQNVTLSCEQNLNHDAMYWYRQDPGQGLRLIYYSQIVNDFQKGDIAEGYSVSREKKESFPLTVTSAQKNPTAFYLCASSIAGGRRETQYFGPGTRLLVL.

The V gene is TRBV7-3, the J gene TRBJ1-1, with D uncertain. V dropped 4 bases and J dropped 6 bases, with 15 bases sitting between them. CDR3 length: 14 amino acids. Germline CDR1 is SGHTA and CDR2 is FQGTGA. The CDR3 nucleotides read TGTGCCAGCAGCTGGTCCCCGAGGAAAGCTGAAGCTTTCTTT. Amino acid sequence: CASSWSPRKAEAFF.

The V gene is TRBV11-3, the J gene TRBJ1-3; D not resolved. Germline V lookup: CDR1 SGHNT, CDR2 YENEEA. Trimming took 6 bases from V and 2 from J, leaving 8 bases between them. The CDR3 extends over 13 amino acids. The CDR3 is CASSRGPGNTIYF. CDR3 sequence (DNA): TGTGCCAGCAGTCGCGGTCCTGGAAACACCATATATTTT. Drawing the rest from reference TRBV11-3 and TRBJ1-3, the complete variable domain is EAGVVQSPRYKIIEKKQPVAFWCNPISGHNTLYWYLQNLGQGPELLIRYENEEAVDDSQLPKDRFSAERLKGVDSTLKIQPAELGDSAVYLCASSRGPGNTIYFGEGSWLTVV.

The V and J genes are TRBV7-2 and TRBJ2-7, with 8 nucleotides matching TRBD2. The CDR3 has 14 residues. Germline lookup yields CDR1 SGHTA and CDR2 FQGNSA. The J segment lost 3 bases and the V segment lost 4 bases, leaving 5 bases of the junction unmatched. The CDR3 spells CASSYGGGLYEQYF. For the CDR3, the DNA is TGTGCCAGCAGCTACGGCGGGGGGCTCTACGAGCAGTACTTC.

The gene calls are TRBV7-2 and TRBJ1-1; D ambiguous. Trimming removed 0 bases from V and 6 bases from J, with 8 bases in between. Per the germline V gene, CDR1 is SGHTA and CDR2 is FQGNSA. This CDR3 has 13 amino acids. CDR3 in DNA: TGTGCCAGCAGCTTAGCGGGTCGGGCTGAAGCTTTCTTT. Encoded protein: CASSLAGRAEAFF.

Comments on this clone: This sample also contains other DNA sequences that code for the same CDR3. The chain is built from TRBV28 and TRBJ1-5; D is ambiguous. CDR1 and CDR2 from the germline V gene are MDHEN and SYDVKM. The CDR3 covers 11 residues. V was trimmed by 5 bases and J by 4 bases, leaving 3 bases between them. The CDR3 bases are TGTGCCAGCAGTCTTAATCAGCCCCAGCATTTT. It translates to CASSLNQPQHF.

This clone appeared once. This chain joins TRBV9 and TRBJ1-4; D ambiguous. CDR1 is SGDLS, CDR2 YYNGEE, per germline. Trimming removed 0 bases from V and 2 bases from J, with 5 bases in between. This CDR3 is built from 14 residues. CDR3 nucleotide sequence: TGTGCCAGCAGCGTAGACGGGACTAATGAAAAACTGTTTTTT. As protein: CASSVDGTNEKLFF.

This clone occurred once. V and J are TRBV19 and TRBJ2-1, with D perhaps matching TRBD2 (7 bases). V lost 1 base to trimming and J lost 2 bases, with 18 bases between them. In germline, CDR1 is LNHDA, CDR2 SQIVND (reference sequence). This CDR3 contains 18 residues. CDR3 sequence: CASSIVAGAASAYNEQFF. The CDR3 bases are TGTGCCAGTAGTATAGTCGCGGGGGCCGCCTCAGCCTACAATGAGCAGTTCTTC.

The CDR3 is CASSGLRRDGGFYTF. CDR3 DNA sequence: TGTGCCAGCAGCGGACTCCGACGGGACGGGGGGTTCTACACCTTC. This chain uses TRBV11-2 with TRBJ1-2; TRBD1 is a possible D gene (5 bases). V gave up 5 bases and J gave up 10 bases, with 23 bases separating them. CDR3 size: 15 residues. Germline V CDR1 and CDR2: SGHAT, FQNNGV.

The V call is TRBV7-6, the J call TRBJ2-7; tentative D call: TRBD2 (5 bases). Germline values: CDR1 SGHVS, CDR2 FNYEAQ. Deletions cut 0 bases from V and 1 base from J, with 10 bases between. This CDR3 is 15 amino acids long. The CDR3 DNA reads as TGTGCCAGCAGCTTAGCGCCGGGGAAATCCTACGAGCAGTACTTC. It yields the protein CASSLAPGKSYEQYF.

The V and J genes are TRBV19 and TRBJ2-2, with TRBD1 matching over 7 bases. This CDR3 region has 15 residues. Germline V lookup: CDR1 LNHDA, CDR2 SQIVND (reference sequence). Germline trimming cut 8 bases from V and 0 bases from J; bases unmatched to any gene: 6. In DNA, the CDR3 is TGTGCCAGTCAAGGGCAGGGGGCGAACACCGGGGAGCTGTTTTTT. This encodes CASQGQGANTGELFF.

This clone was counted between two and nine times. The CDR3 spells CASSQARAPGEQYF. The CDR3 DNA follows: TGTGCCAGCAGCCAAGCCCGGGCCCCTGGGGAGCAGTACTTC. V gene TRBV11-3 combines with J gene TRBJ2-7; D is ambiguous. The CDR3 sequence is 14 residues long. Germline CDR1 reads SGHNT; CDR2 reads YENEEA. Trimming pared 5 bases from V and 7 bases from J, leaving 18 bases between.

This chain links TRBV27 with TRBJ1-6, with D possibly TRBD1 on 6 matching bases. This CDR3 region has 16 residues. V gave up 0 bases and J gave up 7 bases, with 13 bases separating them. Germline CDR1 is MNHEY and CDR2 is SMNVEV (reference sequence). The CDR3 loop reads CASSLSRTAPNSPLHF. CDR3 sequence (DNA): TGTGCCAGCAGTTTATCACGGACAGCGCCCAATTCACCCCTCCACTTT.

This chain connects TRBV28 to TRBJ2-7; 9 bases match TRBD1. J lost 7 bases, V lost 3 bases, and 10 bases had no gene match. This CDR3 region has 15 residues. In germline, CDR1 is MDHEN, CDR2 SYDVKM. CDR3 residues: CASSFWTGAGGEQYF. CDR3 coding DNA: TGTGCCAGCAGTTTTTGGACAGGGGCTGGAGGGGAGCAGTACTTC. Variable domain in full (rest from reference TRBV28 and TRBJ2-7): DVKVTQSSRYLVKRTGEKVFLECVQDMDHENMFWYRQDPGLGLRLIYFSYDVKMKEKGDIPEGYSVSREKKERFSLILESASTNQTSMYLCASSFWTGAGGEQYFGPGTRLTVT.

The V call is TRBV2, the J call TRBJ1-5; 9 bases map to TRBD1. V shed 5 bases and J 5 bases; nucleotides not matched to a gene: 4. CDR1 is SNHLY, CDR2 FYNNEI, per germline. The CDR3 runs 14 residues. CDR3 coding DNA: TGTGCCAGCAGTCCAGACAGGGGGGATCAGCCCCAGCATTTT. Protein: CASSPDRGDQPQHF.

The gene calls are TRBV9 and TRBJ2-1, with TRBD2 identical over 14 bases. The CDR3 consists of 15 residues. Germline trimming cut 2 bases from V and 8 bases from J; bases unmatched to any gene: 3. Germline lookup yields CDR1 SGDLS and CDR2 YYNGEE. The CDR3 loop is CASSVMGLAGDEQFF. The CDR3 coding sequence is TGTGCCAGCAGCGTCATGGGACTAGCGGGAGATGAGCAGTTCTTC.

This chain connects TRBV20-1 to TRBJ2-1, with D unresolved. The V end was cut by 5 bases, the J end by 3 bases, with 5 bases between. Germline CDR1 is DFQATT and CDR2 is SNEGSKA (reference sequence). This CDR3 comprises 11 residues. The CDR3 is CSADNYNEQFF. The CDR3 nucleotides are TGCAGTGCTGATAACTACAATGAGCAGTTCTTC.

The chain recombines TRBV19 with TRBJ1-4; D not resolved. In germline, CDR1 is LNHDA, CDR2 SQIVND (reference sequence). The V end lost 3 bases, the J end lost 11 bases, and 13 bases lay between the germline ends. CDR3 length equals 13 residues. The CDR3 loop is CASSIEKGRKLFF. Here the CDR3 DNA reads TGTGCCAGTAGTATCGAAAAGGGTAGGAAACTGTTTTTT.